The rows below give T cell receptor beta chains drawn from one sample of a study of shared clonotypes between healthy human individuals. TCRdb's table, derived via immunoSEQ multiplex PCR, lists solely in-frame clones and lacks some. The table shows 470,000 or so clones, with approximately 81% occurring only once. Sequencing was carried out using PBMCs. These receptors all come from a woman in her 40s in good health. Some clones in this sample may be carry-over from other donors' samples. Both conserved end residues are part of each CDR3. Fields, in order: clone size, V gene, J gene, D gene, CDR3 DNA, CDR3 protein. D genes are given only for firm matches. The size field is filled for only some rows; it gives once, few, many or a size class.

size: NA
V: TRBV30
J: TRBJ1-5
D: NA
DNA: TGTGCCTGGAGTCGAGCCGGGGGAGTTCAGCCCCAGCATTTT
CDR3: CAWSRAGGVQPQHF

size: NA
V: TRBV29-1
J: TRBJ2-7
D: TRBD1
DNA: TGCAGCGTTGATTCGGCAGGGGGCAACGAGCAGTACTTC
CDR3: CSVDSAGGNEQYF

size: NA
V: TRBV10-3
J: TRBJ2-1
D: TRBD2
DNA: TGTGCCATCTCCTTCCGGGAGGGACCTCCCGACAATGAGCAGTTCTTC
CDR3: CAISFREGPPDNEQFF

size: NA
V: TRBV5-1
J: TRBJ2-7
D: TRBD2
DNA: TGCGCCAGCAGCTTGTTAGCGGGTAGGTCCTACGAGCAGTACTTC
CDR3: CASSLLAGRSYEQYF

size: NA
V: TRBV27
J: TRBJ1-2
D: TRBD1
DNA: TGTGCCAGCTCGGGACAGGACTATGGCTACACCTTC
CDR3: CASSGQDYGYTF

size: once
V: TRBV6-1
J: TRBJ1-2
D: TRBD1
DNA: TGTGCCAGCAGTGAAGCCCGGGACAGGCTCTTCGGCTATGGCTACACCTTC
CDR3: CASSEARDRLFGYGYTF

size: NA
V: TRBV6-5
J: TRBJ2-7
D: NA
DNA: TGTGCCAGCAGCTTACAGGGAAAGGCCTACGAGCAGTACTTC
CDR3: CASSLQGKAYEQYF

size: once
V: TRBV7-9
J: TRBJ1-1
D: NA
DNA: TGTGCCAGCAGCTTGGGGCAGGGGAACACTGAAGCTTTCTTT
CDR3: CASSLGQGNTEAFF

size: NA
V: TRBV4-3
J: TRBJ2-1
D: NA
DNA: TGCGCCAGCAGCCAAGATGAGCAGGGGACCTCCTACAATGAGCAGTTCTTC
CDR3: CASSQDEQGTSYNEQFF

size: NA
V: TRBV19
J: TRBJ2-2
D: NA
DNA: TGTGCCAGTAGTATTGGGGGAGGTAGCGGAACCACCGGGGAGCTGTTTTTT
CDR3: CASSIGGGSGTTGELFF

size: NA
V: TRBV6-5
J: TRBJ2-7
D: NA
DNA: TGTGCCAGCAGTTCCAGGGCCGGGGACTACGAGCAGTACTTC
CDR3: CASSSRAGDYEQYF

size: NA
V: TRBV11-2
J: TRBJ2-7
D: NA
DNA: TGTGCCAGCAGCTTAGTGACACAGTCCTACGAGCAGTACTTC
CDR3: CASSLVTQSYEQYF

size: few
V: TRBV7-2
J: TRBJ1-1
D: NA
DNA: TGTGCCAGCAGCTTCCGGAACACTGAAGCTTTCTTT
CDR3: CASSFRNTEAFF

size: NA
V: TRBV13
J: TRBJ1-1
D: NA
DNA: TGTGCCAGCAGCTTGGACTGGAAAGTGAACACTGAAGCTTTCTTT
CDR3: CASSLDWKVNTEAFF

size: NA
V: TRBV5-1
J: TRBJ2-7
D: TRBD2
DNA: TGCGCCAGCAGCTTGTCGTCGGGAGGGCCCCACGAGCAGTACTTC
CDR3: CASSLSSGGPHEQYF

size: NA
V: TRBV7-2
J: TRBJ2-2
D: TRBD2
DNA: TGTGCCAGCAGCTTAGTGGGGTCGCTAGCGGGGAACACCGGGGAGCTGTTTTTT
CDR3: CASSLVGSLAGNTGELFF

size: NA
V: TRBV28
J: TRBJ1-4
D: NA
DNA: TGTGCCAGCAGTTTTGGAGATTCAACTAATGAAAAACTGTTTTTT
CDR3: CASSFGDSTNEKLFF

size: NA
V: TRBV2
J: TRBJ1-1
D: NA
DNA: TGTGCCAGCAGTTCGAGAAACACTGAAGCTTTCTTT
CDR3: CASSSRNTEAFF

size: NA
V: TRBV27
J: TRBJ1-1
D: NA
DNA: TGTGCCAGCAGTTATAGTCCTTGGCAGGAAGCTTTCTTT
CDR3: CASSYSPWQEAFF

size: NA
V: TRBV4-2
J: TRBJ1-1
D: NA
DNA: TGTGCCAGCAGCCAAGCGCAGGAGGGGAACACTGAAGCTTTCTTT
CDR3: CASSQAQEGNTEAFF